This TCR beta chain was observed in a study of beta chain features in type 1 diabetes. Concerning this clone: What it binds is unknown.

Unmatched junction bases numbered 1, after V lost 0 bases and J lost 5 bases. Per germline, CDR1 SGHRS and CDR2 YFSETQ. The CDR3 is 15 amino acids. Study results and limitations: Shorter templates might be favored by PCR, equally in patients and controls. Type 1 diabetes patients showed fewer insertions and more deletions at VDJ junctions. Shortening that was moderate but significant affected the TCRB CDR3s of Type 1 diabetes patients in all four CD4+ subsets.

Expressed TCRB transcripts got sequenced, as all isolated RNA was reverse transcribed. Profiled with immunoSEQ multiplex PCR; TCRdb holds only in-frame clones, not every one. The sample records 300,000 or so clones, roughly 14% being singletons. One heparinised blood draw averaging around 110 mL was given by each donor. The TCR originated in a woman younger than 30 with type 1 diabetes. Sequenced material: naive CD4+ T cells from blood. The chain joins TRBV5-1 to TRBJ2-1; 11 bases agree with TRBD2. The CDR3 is CASSLATSGDNEQFF. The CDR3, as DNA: TGCGCCAGCAGCTTGGCGACTAGCGGGGACAATGAGCAGTTCTTC.